Listed below are T cell receptor beta chains from one sample, sequenced in a study of control samples from healthy donors and cancer patients. Assay: immunoSEQ multiplex PCR; the TCRdb copy retains only in-frame clones and omits some. The sample lists roughly 140,000 clones, around nine tenths occurring once. The sequencing sample was made of blood. These TCRs come from a man in his thirties or forties in good health. Each CDR3 is given without its conserved first and last residue.

j_call v_call cdr3_aa
TRBJ2-7 TRBV14 ASSKRTGNYEQY
TRBJ2-5 TRBV6-2/TRBV6-3 ASSYSGTRETQY
TRBJ2-7 TRBV7-3 ASSPTRDSYEQY
TRBJ2-1 TRBV2 ASSEAGGDRGLFNEQF
TRBJ2-3 TRBV4-3 ASSQGGGDTDTQY
TRBJ1-4 TRBV6-6 ASRPGGATNEKLF
TRBJ2-7 TRBV12-5 ASGFAGDYEQY
TRBJ2-4 TRBV7-2 ASSLVQGVLAKNIQY
TRBJ1-4 TRBV11-2 ASNEMTATNEKLF
TRBJ1-1 TRBV6-5 ASRGNFGNTEAF
TRBJ2-2 TRBV5-5 ASSPGVTTGELF
TRBJ1-5 TRBV4-3 ASSQDGYRHRGSNSNQPQH
TRBJ1-1 TRBV3-1/TRBV3-2 ASSQLAWNTEAF
TRBJ2-3 TRBV5-1 ASKPRTSTDTQY
TRBJ1-1 TRBV7-2 ASSLQSGNTEAF
TRBJ2-5 TRBV7-7 ASSLLRGGQETQY
TRBJ2-5 TRBV6-5 ASRTGTIPSETQY
TRBJ2-7 TRBV6-2/TRBV6-3 ASSPRSGLADSYEQY
TRBJ2-1 TRBV6-2/TRBV6-3 ASSYSFTSGNEQF
TRBJ2-1 TRBV6-2/TRBV6-3 ASSYSRNEQF
TRBJ2-5 TRBV25-1 ASSSEETQY
TRBJ1-5 TRBV5-6 ASSSAGVGNQRPQH
TRBJ1-6 TRBV24-1 ATSRGTYGSPLH
TRBJ1-6 TRBV2 ASGGVQGQSPLH
TRBJ2-7 TRBV20-1 SASVQGAPREQY
TRBJ1-1 TRBV11-1 ASSPVRYWGTEAF
TRBJ1-3 TRBV4-3 ASSQEVDRVGNTIY
TRBJ1-6 TRBV6-4 ASSAGVGISPLH
TRBJ2-1 TRBV7-3 ASSLNLAGVNEQF
TRBJ1-1 TRBV7-9 ASSLQVTSNTEAF
TRBJ2-7 TRBV6-5 ASSYGRQFYEQY
TRBJ1-1 TRBV6-2/TRBV6-3 ASSYEFNTEAF
TRBJ1-1 TRBV27 ASSLSLDGNTEAF
TRBJ2-7 TRBV3-1/TRBV3-2 ASSQAGLSEQY
TRBJ2-7 TRBV5-8 ASSFNYEQY
TRBJ2-1 TRBV14 ASSQDQDLNEQF
TRBJ2-1 TRBV24-1 ATSDLPRSAYNEQF
TRBJ1-4 TRBV5-4 ASSSDGVNEKLF
TRBJ2-2 TRBV3-1/TRBV3-2 ASTPGAGIKNTGELF
TRBJ2-5 TRBV5-1 ASSTPGLAGGPEETQY
TRBJ2-1 TRBV6-4 ASSESSYNEQF
TRBJ2-7 TRBV9 ASSVEGSGSHEQY
TRBJ1-1 TRBV29-1 SGGQMNTEAF
TRBJ2-1 TRBV19 ASSIAGISYNEQF